Listed here is a single T cell receptor (beta chain). Its antigen is currently unknown. Time point: newly diagnosed, previously untreated cHL patient sample. By magnetic negative selection, CD4+ T cells were purified from thawed PBMCs. PBMCs from patients with newly diagnosed, untreated classical Hodgkin lymphoma served as a comparison group for the relapsed/refractory trial patients. This sample was included in a study of PD-1 blockade in classical Hodgkin lymphoma. The CDR3 loop spans 15 amino acids. The V segment lost 7 bases and the J segment 0 bases; nucleotides outside the gene matches: 5. Looked up from germline, CDR1 is SNHLY and CDR2 is FYNNEI. Broader study findings: The drivers behind the repertoire differences, possibly disease activity or prior therapy, remain undefined. According to reports, newly diagnosed patients had lower baseline TCR diversity than healthy donors, and relapsed/refractory patients had lower baseline TCR diversity still.

Some clones are missing from TCRdb's copy, which holds only in-frame ones; the method was immunoSEQ multiplex PCR. The sample has some 21,000 clones, about four fifths seen once. This receptor was taken from a human donor with classical Hodgkin lymphoma. The sequencing input was CD4+ T cells from blood. The chain joins TRBV2 to TRBJ2-2; TRBD1 matches 7 bases. CDR3 nucleotides: TGTGCCAGCAATTTACAGGGGCCGAACACCGGGGAGCTGTTTTTT. Amino acids: CASNLQGPNTGELFF.